The text below deals with one TCR beta chain. The data stem from a study of blood T cell repertoires in COVID-19. V lost 2 bases and J lost 0, with 11 bases in between. Germline loops: CDR1 SGHRS, CDR2 YFSETQ. CDR3 length: 15 residues. As handled by the study authors: Reference gene primer amplification gave estimated nucleated cell counts. Some clones are missing from TCRdb's copy, which holds only in-frame ones; the method was immunoSEQ multiplex PCR. That table is the source of V, J and clone size, and D and trimming were worked out from the DNA. Of about 45,000 clones listed, 70% to 90% are singletons.

This sequence joins TRBV5-1 and TRBJ2-5, with D perhaps TRBD1 (5 bases). This receptor was identified in an elderly woman with acute or convalescent COVID-19. The sample consisted of peripheral blood. The CDR3 reads CASSLRQFDQETQYF. In DNA, the CDR3 is TGCGCCAGCAGCTTAAGACAGTTCGACCAAGAGACCCAGTACTTC.